This T cell receptor beta chain was sequenced during a study of blood T cell repertoires in COVID-19. For the study at large: The United States, Italy and Spain were the sources of the acute and convalescent COVID-19 samples. PBMCs, B-cell-depleted T cells, or T cells were the source of the cDNA or gDNA that made up the material.

This clone was seen a handful of times. This CDR3 has 14 residues. Germline CDR1 reads KGHDR; CDR2 reads SFDVKD. V dropped 9 bases and J dropped 7; count of bases not matched to a gene: 10. As processed by the authors: Amplification with reference gene primers provided the estimates of nucleated cell counts. Produced via immunoSEQ multiplex PCR; TCRdb's table is partial and in-frame only. V, J and clone size are taken as reported in that table, and D and trimming were inferred from the DNA itself. The sample carries 280,000 or so clones, 83% recorded once. This sequence was found in a woman between 50 and 59 years old who had recovered from COVID-19. This chain connects TRBV24-1 to TRBJ2-7, with TRBD2 matching 11 bases. Sequencing was performed on peripheral blood. CDR3 region: CATLGLAGGGEQYF. The DNA of the CDR3 is TGTGCCACCCTTGGGCTAGCGGGGGGAGGTGAGCAGTACTTC.